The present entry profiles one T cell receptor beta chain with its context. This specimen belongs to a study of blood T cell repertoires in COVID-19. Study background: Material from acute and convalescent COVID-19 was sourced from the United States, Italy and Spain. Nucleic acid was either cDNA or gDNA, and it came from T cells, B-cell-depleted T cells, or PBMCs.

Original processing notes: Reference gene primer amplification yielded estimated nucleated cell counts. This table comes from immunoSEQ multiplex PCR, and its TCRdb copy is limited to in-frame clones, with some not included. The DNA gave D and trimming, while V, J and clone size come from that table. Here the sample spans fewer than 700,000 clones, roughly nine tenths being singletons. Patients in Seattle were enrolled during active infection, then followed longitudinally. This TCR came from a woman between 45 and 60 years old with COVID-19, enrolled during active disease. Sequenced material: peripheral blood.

DNA for the CDR3: TGTGCCAGCAGCGTAGGGGACAGGGCCCTGGGGGACTATGGCTACACCTTC. Encoded protein: CASSVGDRALGDYGYTF. The chain has TRBV9 and TRBJ1-2, with 9 bases that match TRBD1. The junction had 9 bases not matched to a gene; V was cut back by 0 bases and J by 3 bases. The CDR3 sequence is 17 residues long. Germline V gene sequence: CDR1 SGDLS, CDR2 YYNGEE.